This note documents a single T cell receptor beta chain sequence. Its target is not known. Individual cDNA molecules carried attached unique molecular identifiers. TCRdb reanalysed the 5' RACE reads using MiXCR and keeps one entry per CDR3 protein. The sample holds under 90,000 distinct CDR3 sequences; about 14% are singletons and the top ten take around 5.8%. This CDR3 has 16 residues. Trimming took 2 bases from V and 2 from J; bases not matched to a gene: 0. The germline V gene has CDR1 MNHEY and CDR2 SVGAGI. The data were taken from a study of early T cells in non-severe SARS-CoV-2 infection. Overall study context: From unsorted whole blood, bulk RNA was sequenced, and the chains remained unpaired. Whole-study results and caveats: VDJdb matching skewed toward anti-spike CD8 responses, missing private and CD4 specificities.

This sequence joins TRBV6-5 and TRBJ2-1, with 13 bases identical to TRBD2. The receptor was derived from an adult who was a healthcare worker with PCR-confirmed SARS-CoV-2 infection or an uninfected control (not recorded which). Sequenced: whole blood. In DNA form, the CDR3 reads TGTGCCAGCAGTTACGGACTAGCGGGGGCCTACAATGAGCAGTTCTTC. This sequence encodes CASSYGLAGAYNEQFF.